This T cell receptor (beta chain) was documented in a study of Ad26.COV2.S vaccination and SARS-CoV-2 variants. About the research overall: Recipients of Ad26.COV2.S got it intramuscularly, once or twice 56 days apart. Study findings and constraints: Researchers reported similar non-spike TCR breadth in vaccine and placebo recipients. Spike-specific TCR breadth was greater in vaccine than placebo recipients.

Sequenced by immunoSEQ multiplex PCR; TCRdb stores in-frame clones only, minus some. The sample lists some 290,000 clones; around 84% were seen once. J was trimmed by 0 bases and V by 4 bases; bases with no gene match: 6. This CDR3 comprises 17 residues. The germline V gene encodes CDR1 SGHNT and CDR2 YYREEE (reference sequence). As for this clone: The antigen is unknown.

Treatment indicated: about 20 received Ad26.COV2.S at low or high dose, single or two shots; several received placebo; per-sample allocation not given. Sample collection was performed on day 63 after the first vaccine or placebo injection. The chain links TRBV5-4 to TRBJ2-1, with 11 nucleotides matching TRBD2. This clonotype was obtained from a person between 18 and 65 years old who received the Ad26.COV2.S COVID-19 vaccine or a placebo. The sample in question was peripheral blood, obtained in a trial of Ad26.COV2.S vaccine versus placebo. The CDR3 loop is CASSPSGGTSSYNEQFF. The CDR3 DNA sequence: TGTGCCAGCAGCCCTAGCGGGGGGACAAGCTCCTACAATGAGCAGTTCTTC.